The rows below give T cell receptor beta chains drawn from one sample of a study of blood T cell repertoires in COVID-19. TCRdb's copy holds only in-frame clones and misses some; the assay was immunoSEQ multiplex PCR. The data contain 130,000 to 150,000 clones, 70% to 90% of them singletons. Material: PBMCs or T cells enriched from blood (not recorded which). These receptors were collected from a woman in her 30s with acute COVID-19. The conserved cysteine and the conserved F or W are not part of the CDR3 here. Rows may omit the clone size; those that give it use once, few, many or a size class.

V	size	J	CDR3
TRBV7-2	-	TRBJ1-5	ASSSMGTDGQPQH
TRBV28	-	TRBJ2-1	ASTGGVTYNEQF
TRBV7-8	-	TRBJ1-4	ASSLQGRDNEKLF
TRBV2	-	TRBJ2-2	ASSARSTNTGELF
TRBV19	once	TRBJ1-5	ASSTRQGASNQPQH
TRBV20-1	-	TRBJ1-6	SASADSNSPLH
TRBV13	-	TRBJ1-1	ASSYWTGTEAF
TRBV29-1	-	TRBJ2-1	SAQVGVLYNEQF
TRBV5-1	-	TRBJ2-5	ASSLETGVEETQY
TRBV7-3	-	TRBJ1-1	ASSPKATGMNTEAF
TRBV29-1	few	TRBJ2-2	SVGTPGQGTGELF
TRBV2	few	TRBJ1-5	ASSDARVEGLSFKPQH
TRBV5-6	once	TRBJ2-1	ASSLGRRREQF
TRBV13	-	TRBJ2-7	ASSLEGLAGGPGEQY
TRBV5-1	-	TRBJ2-2	ASSLSGRPNTGELF
TRBV19	once	TRBJ1-1	ASRIGREIYTEAF
TRBV29-1	-	TRBJ1-5	SVQGGVNQPQH
TRBV9	-	TRBJ2-3	ASSLGRGGDTDTQY
TRBV19	many	TRBJ2-7	ASSIGDSYYEQY
TRBV2	-	TRBJ2-1	ASSGGQGGLEQF
TRBV3-1/TRBV3-2	once	TRBJ1-5	ASSPDIGVYQPQH
TRBV11-2	-	TRBJ2-7	ASSLLQGASEQY
TRBV29-1	few	TRBJ2-1	SVDIVLAGLYNEQF
TRBV6-6	-	TRBJ2-7	ASSYDRGSYEQY
TRBV7-9	once	TRBJ2-5	ASSLVRGREETQY